One sample yielded the 10 T cell receptor beta chains listed below, sequenced in a study of T cell changes during pregnancy in multiple sclerosis. TCRdb's copy holds only in-frame clones and misses some; the assay was immunoSEQ multiplex PCR. The data contain some 37,000 clones, roughly 92% of them seen just once; the ten biggest clones take up 1.2%. Source material: PBMCs (not recorded whether the cells were cultured). The receptors were gathered from a female donor with multiple sclerosis, enrolled in a pregnancy study.

V gene TRBV2 combines with J gene TRBJ2-1; a possible D gene is TRBD2 (6 bases). The CDR3 is 15 amino acids. Germline lookup yields CDR1 SNHLY and CDR2 FYNNEI. V was shortened by 4 bases and J by 0 bases, with 10 bases between the two germline ends. The CDR3, as DNA: TGTGCCAGCAGTGGGGGGAGGAGCTCCTACAATGAGCAGTTCTTC. This codes for CASSGGRSSYNEQFF.

The table lists this clone with a count of one. V and J are TRBV2 and TRBJ2-7; weak D call: TRBD1 (7 bases). Germline loops: CDR1 SNHLY, CDR2 FYNNEI. The CDR3 contains 15 residues. V was clipped by 4 bases and J by 2 bases, with 15 bases between them. The CDR3: CASSAAGGGAYEQYF. CDR3 nucleotide sequence: TGTGCCAGCAGTGCAGCTGGAGGGGGCGCCTACGAGCAGTACTTC.

The V call is TRBV28, the J call TRBJ1-4, with D perhaps TRBD1 (6 bases). This CDR3 comprises 18 residues. Trimming took 5 bases from V and 0 from J, leaving 19 bases between them. Per the germline V gene, CDR1 is MDHEN and CDR2 is SYDVKM. CDR3 sequence reads: CASSLQGKLRPTNEKLFF. Written as DNA, the CDR3 is TGTGCCAGCAGTCTACAGGGAAAACTTAGACCAACTAATGAAAAACTGTTTTTT.

This clone was seen just once. The chain has TRBV5-1 and TRBJ2-5, with a weak D call TRBD2 (6 bases). Trimming shortened V by 0 bases and J by 0 bases, and 12 bases separated the two germline ends. The CDR3 runs 16 residues. Germline values: CDR1 SGHRS, CDR2 YFSETQ. The CDR3 protein is CASSLGLRGNQETQYF. The CDR3 DNA reads TGCGCCAGCAGCTTGGGATTACGCGGGAACCAAGAGACCCAGTACTTC.

The CDR3 is CASSQDKGLASYEQYF. The CDR3 DNA reads as TGCGCCAGCAGCCAAGATAAAGGTCTAGCCTCCTACGAGCAGTACTTC. The chain couples TRBV4-1 to TRBJ2-7; tentative D call: TRBD2 (5 bases). This CDR3 is 16 amino acids long. The germline CDR1 and CDR2 sequences are MGHRA and YSYEKL. Trimming cost V 0 bases and J 0 bases, with 12 bases left between them.

The V call is TRBV9, the J call TRBJ2-3; TRBD2 matches at 8 bases. The CDR3 is 15 amino acids. The V gene end was trimmed by 1 base and the J gene end by 4 bases; junction bases not matched to a gene: 5. The germline V gene encodes CDR1 SGDLS and CDR2 YYNGEE. CDR3 amino acids: CASSVSAGVADTQYF. The CDR3 DNA sequence: TGTGCCAGCAGCGTATCAGCGGGAGTTGCAGATACGCAGTATTTT.

V usage is TRBV4-1 and J usage is TRBJ1-3; D gene uncertain. The CDR3 length is 16 residues. Trimming took 4 bases from V and 0 from J, leaving 13 bases between them. The germline V gene encodes CDR1 MGHRA and CDR2 YSYEKL. The CDR3 loop is CASSPPSQTSGNTIYF. Written as DNA, the CDR3 is TGCGCCAGCAGCCCCCCTAGTCAGACCTCTGGAAACACCATATATTTT.

V and J are TRBV9 and TRBJ2-7; weak D call: TRBD2 (5 bases). The CDR3 has 15 residues. Germline CDR1 and CDR2: SGDLS and YYNGEE. The germline V and J ends were trimmed by 4 bases and 7 bases, with 21 bases remaining between them. Here the CDR3 reads CASSPHSGTAREQYF. The CDR3 DNA reads TGTGCCAGCAGCCCCCACTCGGGAACGGCCAGGGAGCAGTACTTC. The complete variable domain, with remaining parts taken from reference TRBV9 and TRBJ2-7, reads DSGVTQTPKHLITATGQRVTLRCSPRSGDLSVYWYQQSLDQGLQFLIQYYNGEERAKGNILERFSAQQFPDLHSELNLSSLELGDSALYFCASSPHSGTAREQYFGPGTRLTVT.

The rearrangement uses TRBV7-3 and TRBJ2-2; 12 bases map to TRBD2. The V gene's germline CDR1 is SGHTA and CDR2 FQGTGA. The CDR3 is 16 amino acids. The junction had 2 bases not matched to a gene; V was cut back by 0 bases and J by 6 bases. The CDR3, as DNA: TGTGCCAGCAGCTTAACAACTAGCGGGAGGCCCGGGGAGCTGTTTTTT. Translating gives CASSLTTSGRPGELFF.

V is TRBV29-1 and J is TRBJ1-1; weak D call: TRBD1 (5 bases). The CDR3 is 12 amino acids. Trimming took off 4 bases at V and 2 bases at J, with 8 bases between the two ends. Germline V gene sequence: CDR1 SQVTM, CDR2 ANQGSEA. This chain's CDR3 is CSVARGNTEAFF. In DNA, the CDR3 is TGCAGCGTTGCCCGGGGCAACACTGAAGCTTTCTTT.